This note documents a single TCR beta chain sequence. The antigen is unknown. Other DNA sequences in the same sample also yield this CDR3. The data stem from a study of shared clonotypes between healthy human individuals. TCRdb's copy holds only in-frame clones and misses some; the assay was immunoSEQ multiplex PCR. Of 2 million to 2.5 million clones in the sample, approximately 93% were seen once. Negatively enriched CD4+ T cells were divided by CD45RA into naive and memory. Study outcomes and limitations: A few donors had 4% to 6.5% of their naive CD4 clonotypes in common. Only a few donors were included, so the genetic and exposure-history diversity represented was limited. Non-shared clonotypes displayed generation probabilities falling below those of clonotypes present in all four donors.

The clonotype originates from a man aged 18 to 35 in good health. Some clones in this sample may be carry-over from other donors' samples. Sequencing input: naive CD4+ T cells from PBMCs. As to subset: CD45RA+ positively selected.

Here the CDR3 DNA reads TGTGCCACCCGGGACAGGGCCTACGAGCAGTACTTC. As protein: CATRDRAYEQYF. The V call is TRBV6-5, the J call TRBJ2-7; 9 bases fit TRBD1. The germline V gene encodes CDR1 MNHEY and CDR2 SVGAGI. The CDR3 totals 12 residues. V lost 10 bases and J lost 2; bases outside the gene matches: 3.